What follows are 19 T cell receptor beta chains derived from one specimen sequenced in a study of T cell responses to AZD1222 COVID-19 vaccine. Using immunoSEQ multiplex PCR, the repertoire was profiled, and TCRdb retains in-frame clones only, with some absent. Here the sample spans some 130,000 clones, 84% being singletons. Sequencing used peripheral blood, obtained on day 0 of AZD1222 vaccination. The receptor set was obtained from an adult in good health.

The rearrangement uses TRBV5-8 and TRBJ1-5; TRBD1 agrees at 9 bases. Per the germline V gene, CDR1 is SGHTS and CDR2 is YDEGEE. CDR3 length: 16 amino acids. V was pared by 4 bases and J by 4 bases, with 9 bases of the junction left unmatched. The CDR3 reads CASSVGTGKGNQPQHF. CDR3 nucleotide sequence: TGTGCCAGCAGCGTAGGGACAGGGAAAGGAAATCAGCCCCAGCATTTT.

The chain employs TRBV4-1 and TRBJ2-7; D could derive from TRBD1 or TRBD2 (5 bases each). This CDR3 region has 16 residues. Trimming pared 5 bases from V and 2 bases from J, leaving 19 bases between. Germline V CDR1 and CDR2: MGHRA, YSYEKL. The CDR3 loop is CASSSSWGEQAYEQYF. The CDR3 DNA reads TGCGCCAGCAGCTCCTCGTGGGGAGAACAGGCCTACGAGCAGTACTTC.

The chain joins TRBV7-2 to TRBJ2-5, with a possible D match to TRBD2 (6 bases). V was cut by 1 base and J by 5 bases, with 20 bases left in between. Germline V CDR1 and CDR2: SGHTA, FQGNSA. The CDR3 sequence is 17 residues long. CDR3 sequence (DNA): TGTGCCAGCAGCTTAGAGGGAGGCGGGGCAGGGTGGGAGACCCAGTACTTC. Its translation is CASSLEGGGAGWETQYF.

This sequence joins TRBV28 and TRBJ1-4; 11 bases agree with TRBD1. CDR3 length: 17 amino acids. The V gene's germline CDR1 is MDHEN and CDR2 SYDVKM. Trimming removed 6 bases from V and 0 bases from J; junction bases left unmatched: 6. This chain's CDR3 is CASSRPGQGATNEKLFF. Here the CDR3 DNA reads TGTGCCAGCAGCCGACCGGGACAGGGGGCAACTAATGAAAAACTGTTTTTT.

The rearrangement uses TRBV5-5 and TRBJ1-3, with D hard to call. The V end lost 1 base, the J end lost 3 bases, and 14 bases lay between the germline ends. The CDR3 length is 16 residues. Germline V lookup: CDR1 SGHKS, CDR2 YYEKEE (reference sequence). The CDR3 DNA follows: TGTGCCAGCAGCTTGATCTTGGGGATAGGTGGAAACACCATATATTTT. The encoded protein is CASSLILGIGGNTIYF.

Only a few counts were recorded for this clone. The gene calls are TRBV19 and TRBJ2-7; D not resolved. Trimming removed 4 bases at V and 5 bases at J, with 15 bases between. CDR3 length equals 14 residues. CDR1 and CDR2 from the germline V gene are LNHDA and SQIVND (reference sequence). CDR3 nucleotides: TGTGCCAGTAGTACCGCTGACGCATTCCACGAGCAGTACTTC. It codes for CASSTADAFHEQYF.

The chain links TRBV6-5 to TRBJ1-5, with TRBD1 as a possible D gene (5 bases). The germline V gene encodes CDR1 MNHEY and CDR2 SVGAGI. This CDR3 contains 15 residues. Between the trimmed V and J ends, which lost 0 bases and 6 bases, there was a span of 12 bases. Here the CDR3 reads CASSYSLGTGQPQHF. The CDR3 coding sequence is TGTGCCAGCAGTTACTCGTTGGGGACGGGTCAGCCCCAGCATTTT.

The V gene is TRBV6-5, the J gene TRBJ1-3, with D hard to call. Looked up from germline, CDR1 is MNHEY and CDR2 is SVGAGI. This CDR3 is built from 15 residues. V lost 2 bases, J lost 1 base, and 9 bases lay in between. This CDR3 is CASSYQKGSGNTIYF. The CDR3 DNA reads as TGTGCCAGCAGTTACCAAAAGGGATCTGGAAACACCATATATTTT.

The chain links TRBV4-1 to TRBJ2-7; a weak D match, TRBD1 (6 bases). The CDR3 is made up of 14 amino acids. Germline loops: CDR1 MGHRA, CDR2 YSYEKL. V shed 5 bases and J shed 4 bases, with 15 bases lying between them. This chain's CDR3 is CASSAQGGEYEQYF. For the CDR3, the DNA is TGCGCCAGCAGCGCACAGGGTGGGGAGTACGAGCAGTACTTC.

The CDR3 here is CASSLFEVGQGKTEAFF. The CDR3 bases are TGTGCCAGCAGCTTATTCGAAGTGGGGCAGGGGAAAACTGAAGCTTTCTTT. The chain links TRBV7-6 to TRBJ1-1; the D gene is possibly TRBD1 (6 bases). Trimming left V 2 bases short and J 5 bases short, with 21 bases between. The germline CDR1 and CDR2 sequences are SGHVS and FNYEAQ. The CDR3 is 17 amino acids.

The chain is built from TRBV30 and TRBJ2-5; D is perhaps TRBD1 (6 bases). Germline V gene data show CDR1 as GTSNPN and CDR2 as SVGIG (reference sequence). V lost 4 bases and J lost 1, with 13 bases in between. The CDR3 has 14 residues. DNA of the CDR3: TGTGCCTGGAACCCGGGACAAAGCCAAGAGACCCAGTACTTC. This translates into CAWNPGQSQETQYF.

The gene calls are TRBV5-1 and TRBJ1-2; 7 bases agree with TRBD1. The CDR3 runs 14 residues. Germline V gene data show CDR1 as SGHRS and CDR2 as YFSETQ. The trim removed 4 bases at V and 4 bases at J, leaving 7 bases unmatched. The CDR3 region is CASSPRTGPYGYTF. The CDR3 nucleotides are TGCGCCAGCAGCCCTCGGACAGGCCCCTATGGCTACACCTTC.

The rearrangement uses TRBV3-1 (or the pseudogene TRBV3-2) and TRBJ2-7, with 10 bases fitting TRBD1. From germline, CDR1 is LGHDT and CDR2 YNNKEL (reference sequence). V was pared by 0 bases and J by 6 bases, with 8 bases of the junction left unmatched. The CDR3 length is 16 residues. CDR3 amino acids: CASSQDYPGTGVEQYF. The CDR3 nucleotides read TGTGCCAGCAGCCAAGATTACCCCGGGACAGGGGTCGAGCAGTACTTC.

The V and J genes are TRBV11-2 and TRBJ1-6, with a tentative D call TRBD1 (6 bases). In germline, CDR1 is SGHAT, CDR2 FQNNGV. V was pared by 1 base and J by 7 bases, with 8 bases between. CDR3 size: 14 residues. CDR3 in amino acids: CASSLGTVNSPLHF. CDR3 bases: TGTGCCAGCAGCTTAGGGACAGTAAATTCACCCCTCCACTTT.

The CDR3 nucleotides are TGTGCCAGCAGCGTAGGATCAGGGGGTTTGGACTCTGGAAACACCATATATTTT. Translation gives CASSVGSGGLDSGNTIYF. The genes are TRBV9 and TRBJ1-3, with 7 bases identical to TRBD1. Germline assignment: CDR1 SGDLS and CDR2 YYNGEE. This CDR3 contains 18 residues. V shed 0 bases and J 0 bases; nucleotides not matched to a gene: 9.

The chain joins TRBV10-3 to TRBJ2-3, with 14 bases fitting TRBD2. J lost 5 bases, V lost 6 bases, and 4 bases had no gene match. This CDR3 spans 15 amino acids. Germline CDR1 and CDR2: ENHRY and SYGVKD. Written as DNA, the CDR3 is TGTGCCATCAGCGATGGACTAGCGGGAGGAGATACGCAGTATTTT. Protein: CAISDGLAGGDTQYF.

This rearrangement joins TRBV3-1 (or the pseudogene TRBV3-2) to TRBJ1-4; TRBD1 aligns across 8 bases. The CDR3 extends over 14 amino acids. V lost 4 bases and J lost 4; bases outside the gene matches: 2. Germline CDR1 is LGHDT and CDR2 is YNNKEL (reference sequence). The CDR3 reads CASSPDRVNEKLFF. The CDR3 coding sequence is TGTGCCAGCAGCCCGGACAGGGTTAATGAAAAACTGTTTTTT.

The chain couples TRBV19 to TRBJ1-2; D is perhaps TRBD1 (5 bases). The CDR3 is made up of 14 amino acids. Deletions cut 6 bases from V and 1 base from J, with 12 bases between. Germline CDR1 reads LNHDA; CDR2 reads SQIVND (reference sequence). In DNA, the CDR3 is TGTGCCAGTAGGGGGGACCGCTATAACTATGGCTACACCTTC. Residues: CASRGDRYNYGYTF.

This clone has just a few counts. The chain recombines TRBV5-1 with TRBJ1-6; D remains unclear. This CDR3 spans 15 amino acids. V lost 0 bases to trimming and J lost 5 bases, with 9 bases between them. Germline V gene lookup returns CDR1 SGHRS and CDR2 YFSETQ. This CDR3 is CASSLEPGNNSPLHF. The CDR3 region has the DNA TGCGCCAGCAGCTTGGAGCCCGGGAATAATTCACCCCTCCACTTT.